The 7 T cell receptor beta chains below come from one sample, sequenced in a study of blood T cells in healthy people across ages. A second PCR, run for about 7 to 11 cycles, used a sample-barcoded 5' primer plus a J-beta primer mix. Via MiXCR, TCRdb re-called the 5' RACE reads, giving one row per CDR3 protein. Altogether 750,000 to 1,000,000 distinct CDR3 sequences are present, 25% to 30% being singletons, with the ten largest covering 9.5% to 13%. These same data were also listed under a study on T cells of mothers and their children.

Specimen: blood. The receptors here all came from a woman in her 40s in good health.

This chain uses TRBV7-2 with TRBJ1-4; 8 bases align to TRBD1. CDR1 SGHTA and CDR2 FQGNSA come from the germline V gene. This CDR3 spans 17 amino acids. Trimming at V came to 5 bases and at J to 6 bases, leaving 14 bases not matched to a gene. In DNA, the CDR3 is TGTGCCAGCAGCCGCCCGTGGCGGGACAGGCCTGATGAAAAACTGTTTTTT. It encodes CASSRPWRDRPDEKLFF.

In this sample, this clonotype turned up many times. The chain links TRBV5-1 to TRBJ1-1; D remains ambiguous. The ends were cut back, 4 bases at V and 1 base at J, with 14 bases in the middle. The germline V gene has CDR1 SGHRS and CDR2 YFSETQ. CDR3 size: 15 residues. Here the CDR3 DNA reads TGCGCCAGCAGCCGAGAGGTGATGCGGAACACTGAAGCTTTCTTT. Translating gives CASSREVMRNTEAFF.

This clonotype appeared a single time. The gene calls are TRBV5-1 and TRBJ2-7; D not resolved. Gene TRBJ2-4 matches the end of the DNA better, so the J call may be wrong. CDR3 length equals 14 residues. CDR1 SGHRS and CDR2 YFSETQ come from the germline V gene. CDR3 in amino acids: CASSPDSPKNIQYF. DNA of the CDR3: TGCGCCAGCAGCCCAGACTCGCCCAAAAACATTCAGTACTTC.

The J gene is TRBJ2-3, the V gene TRBV27; D not certain. Looked up from germline, CDR1 is MNHEY and CDR2 is SMNVEV (reference sequence). Trimming cost V 4 bases and J 4 bases, with 9 bases left between them. This CDR3 has 13 residues. DNA of the CDR3: TGTGCCAGCAGTTGGACCCGGGCAGATACGCAGTATTTT. Protein product: CASSWTRADTQYF.

V gene TRBV6-6 combines with J gene TRBJ2-1, with TRBD1 matching 8 bases. CDR3 length: 14 amino acids. V trimming: 6 bases; J trimming: 10 bases; junction bases outside the gene matches: 11. Germline assignment: CDR1 MNHNY and CDR2 SVGAGI (reference sequence). The CDR3 bases are TGTGCCAGCAGACTTCAAGACAGGGGTGAAGAGCAGTTCTTC. Amino acids: CASRLQDRGEEQFF.

V gene TRBV5-8 combines with J gene TRBJ2-5; no reliable D call. V was cut by 0 bases and J by 2 bases, with 8 bases left in between. The CDR3 runs to 14 residues. Germline-derived CDR1 and CDR2 are SGHTS and YDEGEE. The CDR3 DNA reads as TGTGCCAGCAGCTTGGACCTGGTTCAAGAGACCCAGTACTTC. This gives the protein CASSLDLVQETQYF.

This clonotype was counted at least ten times. This chain joins TRBV12-3 or TRBV12-4 and TRBJ2-7; D is possibly TRBD1 (6 bases). CDR3 length: 14 residues. Trimming stripped 3 bases from V and 5 bases from J, with 14 bases between. The CDR3 protein is CASSLGDTQDEQYF. Written as DNA, the CDR3 is TGTGCCAGCAGTTTGGGGGACACTCAGGACGAGCAGTACTTC.